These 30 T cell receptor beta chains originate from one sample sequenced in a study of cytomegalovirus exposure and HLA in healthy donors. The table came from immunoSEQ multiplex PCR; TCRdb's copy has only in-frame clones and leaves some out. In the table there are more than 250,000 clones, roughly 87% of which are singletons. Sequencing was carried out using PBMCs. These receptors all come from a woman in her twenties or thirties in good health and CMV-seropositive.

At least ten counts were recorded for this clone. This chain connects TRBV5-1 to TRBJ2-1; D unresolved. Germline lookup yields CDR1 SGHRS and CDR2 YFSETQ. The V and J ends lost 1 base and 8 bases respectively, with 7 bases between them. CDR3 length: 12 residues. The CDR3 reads CASSLSADEQFF. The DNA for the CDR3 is TGCGCCAGCAGCTTGTCCGCGGATGAGCAGTTCTTC.

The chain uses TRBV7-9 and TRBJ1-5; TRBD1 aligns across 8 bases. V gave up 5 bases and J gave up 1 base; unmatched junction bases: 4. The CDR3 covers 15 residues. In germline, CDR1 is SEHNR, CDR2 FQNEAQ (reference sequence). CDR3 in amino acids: CASSPQGGSNQPQHF. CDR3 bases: TGTGCCAGCAGCCCACAGGGGGGCAGCAATCAGCCCCAGCATTTT.

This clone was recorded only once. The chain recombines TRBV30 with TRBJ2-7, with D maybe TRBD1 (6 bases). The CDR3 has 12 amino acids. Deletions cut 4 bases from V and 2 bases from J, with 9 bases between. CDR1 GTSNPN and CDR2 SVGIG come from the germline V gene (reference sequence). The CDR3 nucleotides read TGTGCCTGGATAGGGGGACCCTACGAGCAGTACTTC. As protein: CAWIGGPYEQYF.

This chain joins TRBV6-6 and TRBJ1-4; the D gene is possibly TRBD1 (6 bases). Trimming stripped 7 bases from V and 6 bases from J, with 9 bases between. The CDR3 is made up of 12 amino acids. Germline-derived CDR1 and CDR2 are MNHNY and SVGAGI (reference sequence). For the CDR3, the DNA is TGTGCCAGCAAGGGGGACTATGAAAAACTGTTTTTT. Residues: CASKGDYEKLFF.

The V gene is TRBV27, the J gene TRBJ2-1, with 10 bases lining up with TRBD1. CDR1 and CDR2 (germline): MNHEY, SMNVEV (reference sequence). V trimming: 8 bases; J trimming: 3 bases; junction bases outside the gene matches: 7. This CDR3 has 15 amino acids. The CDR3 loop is CASHERDRGYNEQFF. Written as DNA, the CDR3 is TGTGCCAGCCATGAAAGGGACAGGGGCTACAATGAGCAGTTCTTC.

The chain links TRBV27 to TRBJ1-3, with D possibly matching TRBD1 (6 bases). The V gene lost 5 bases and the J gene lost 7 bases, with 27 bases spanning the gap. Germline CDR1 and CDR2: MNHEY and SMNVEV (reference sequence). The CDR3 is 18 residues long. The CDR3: CASSPRVRGEVFTNTIYF. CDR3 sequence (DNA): TGTGCCAGCAGTCCGAGGGTCAGGGGAGAGGTATTTACGAACACCATATATTTT.

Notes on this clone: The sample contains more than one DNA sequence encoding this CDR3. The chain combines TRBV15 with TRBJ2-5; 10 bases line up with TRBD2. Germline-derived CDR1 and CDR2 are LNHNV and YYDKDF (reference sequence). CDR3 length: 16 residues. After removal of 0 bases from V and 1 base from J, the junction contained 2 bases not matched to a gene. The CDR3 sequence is CATSRDLAGAQETQYF. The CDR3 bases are TGTGCCACCAGCAGAGATCTAGCGGGGGCCCAAGAGACCCAGTACTTC. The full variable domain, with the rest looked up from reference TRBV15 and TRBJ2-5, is DAMVIQNPRYQVTQFGKPVTLSCSQTLNHNVMYWYQQKSSQAPKLLFHYYDKDFNNEADTPDNFQSRRPNTSFCFLDIRSPGLGDTAMYLCATSRDLAGAQETQYFGPGTRLLVL.

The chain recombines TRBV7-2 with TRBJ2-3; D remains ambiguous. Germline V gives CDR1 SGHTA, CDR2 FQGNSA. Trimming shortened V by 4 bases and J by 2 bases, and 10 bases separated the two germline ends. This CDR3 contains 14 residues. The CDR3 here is CASSWGTLTDTQYF. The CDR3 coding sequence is TGTGCCAGCAGCTGGGGTACCCTCACAGATACGCAGTATTTT.

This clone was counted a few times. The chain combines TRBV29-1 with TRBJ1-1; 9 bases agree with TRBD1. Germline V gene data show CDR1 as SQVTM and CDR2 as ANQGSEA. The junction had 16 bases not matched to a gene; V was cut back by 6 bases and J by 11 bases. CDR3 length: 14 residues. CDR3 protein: CSVSSATGGFGAFF. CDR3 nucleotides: TGCAGCGTCTCCAGCGCGACAGGGGGGTTTGGGGCTTTCTTT.

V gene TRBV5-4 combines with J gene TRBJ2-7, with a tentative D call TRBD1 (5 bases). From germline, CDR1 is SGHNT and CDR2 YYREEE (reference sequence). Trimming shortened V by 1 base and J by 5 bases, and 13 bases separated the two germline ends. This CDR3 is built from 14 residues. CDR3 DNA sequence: TGTGCCAGCAGCTTGTGGTTTGGGGCCCACGAGCAGTACTTC. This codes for CASSLWFGAHEQYF.

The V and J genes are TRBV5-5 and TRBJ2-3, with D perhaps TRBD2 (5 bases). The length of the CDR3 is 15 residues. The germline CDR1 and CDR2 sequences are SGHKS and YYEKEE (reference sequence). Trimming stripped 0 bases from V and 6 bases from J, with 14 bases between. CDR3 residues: CASSLGGVIKDTQYF. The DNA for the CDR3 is TGTGCCAGCAGCTTGGGGGGAGTTATAAAGGATACGCAGTATTTT.

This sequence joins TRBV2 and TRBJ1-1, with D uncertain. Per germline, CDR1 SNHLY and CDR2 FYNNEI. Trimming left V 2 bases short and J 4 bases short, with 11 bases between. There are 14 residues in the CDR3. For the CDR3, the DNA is TGTGCCAGCAGTGAACGGGGTTTTTCCACTGAAGCTTTCTTT. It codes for CASSERGFSTEAFF.

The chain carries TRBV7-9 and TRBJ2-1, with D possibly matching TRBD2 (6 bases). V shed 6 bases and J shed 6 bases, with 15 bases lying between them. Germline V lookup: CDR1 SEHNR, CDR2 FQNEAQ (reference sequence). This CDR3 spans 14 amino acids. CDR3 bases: TGTGCCAGCAGTCCGGGACTTACTCCCAATGAGCAGTTCTTC. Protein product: CASSPGLTPNEQFF.

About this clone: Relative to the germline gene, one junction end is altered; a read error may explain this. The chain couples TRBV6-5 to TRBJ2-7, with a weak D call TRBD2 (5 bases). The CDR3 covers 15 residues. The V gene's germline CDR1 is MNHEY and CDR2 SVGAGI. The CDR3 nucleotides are TGTGCCAGCAGTTACGAGACCGGGATCTCCGACGAGCAGTACTTC. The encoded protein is CASSYETGISDEQYF.

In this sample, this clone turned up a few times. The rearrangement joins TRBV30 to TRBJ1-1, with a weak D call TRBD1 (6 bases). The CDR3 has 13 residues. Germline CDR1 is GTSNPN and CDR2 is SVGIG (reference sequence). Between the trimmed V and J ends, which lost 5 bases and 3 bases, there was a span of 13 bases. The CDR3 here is CAWAKDSHTEAFF. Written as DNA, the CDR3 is TGTGCCTGGGCGAAGGACAGCCACACTGAAGCTTTCTTT.

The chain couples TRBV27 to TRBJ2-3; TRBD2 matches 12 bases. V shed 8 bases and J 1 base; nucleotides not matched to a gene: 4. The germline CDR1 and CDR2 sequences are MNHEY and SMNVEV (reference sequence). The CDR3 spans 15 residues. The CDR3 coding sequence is TGTGCCAGCCGAAGACTAGCGGGAGGCACAGATACGCAGTATTTT. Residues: CASRRLAGGTDTQYF.

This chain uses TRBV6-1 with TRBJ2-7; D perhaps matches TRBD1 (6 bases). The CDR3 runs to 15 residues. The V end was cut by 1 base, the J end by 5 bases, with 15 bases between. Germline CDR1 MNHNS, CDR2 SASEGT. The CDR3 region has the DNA TGTGCCAGCAGTGAAGAGAGACAGGTTTTAAACGAGCAGTACTTC. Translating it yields CASSEERQVLNEQYF.

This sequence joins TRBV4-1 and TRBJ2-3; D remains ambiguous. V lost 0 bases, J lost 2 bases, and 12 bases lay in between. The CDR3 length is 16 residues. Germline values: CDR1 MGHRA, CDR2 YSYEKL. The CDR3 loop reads CASSQDRLGFTDTQYF. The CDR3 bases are TGCGCCAGCAGCCAAGACAGGCTGGGTTTCACAGATACGCAGTATTTT.

This CDR3 reads CASLSQGDGAEAFF. CDR3 bases: TGTGCCAGCCTGTCACAGGGGGACGGCGCTGAAGCTTTCTTT. V and J are TRBV27 and TRBJ1-1; 8 nucleotides agree with TRBD1. The CDR3 is 14 residues long. Trimming cost V 8 bases and J 6 bases; bases outside gene matches: 11. The germline V gene has CDR1 MNHEY and CDR2 SMNVEV (reference sequence).

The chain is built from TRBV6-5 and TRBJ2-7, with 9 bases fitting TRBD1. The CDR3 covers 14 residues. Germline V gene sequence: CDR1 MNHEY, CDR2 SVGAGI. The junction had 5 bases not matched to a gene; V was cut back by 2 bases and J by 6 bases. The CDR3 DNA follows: TGTGCCAGCAGTTACCTGGACAGGGGTGCCGAGCAGTACTTC. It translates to CASSYLDRGAEQYF.

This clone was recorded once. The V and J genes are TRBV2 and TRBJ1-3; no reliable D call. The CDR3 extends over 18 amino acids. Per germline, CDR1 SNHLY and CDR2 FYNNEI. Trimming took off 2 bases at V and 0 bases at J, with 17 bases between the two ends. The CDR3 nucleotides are TGTGCCAGCAGTGAATTCTCTTCGACGGCTAGCTCTGGAAACACCATATATTTT. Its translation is CASSEFSSTASSGNTIYF. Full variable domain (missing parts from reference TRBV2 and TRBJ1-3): EPEVTQTPSHQVTQMGQEVILRCVPISNHLYFYWYRQILGQKVEFLVSFYNNEISEKSEIFDDQFSVERPDGSNFTLKIRSTKLEDSAMYFCASSEFSSTASSGNTIYFGEGSWLTVV.

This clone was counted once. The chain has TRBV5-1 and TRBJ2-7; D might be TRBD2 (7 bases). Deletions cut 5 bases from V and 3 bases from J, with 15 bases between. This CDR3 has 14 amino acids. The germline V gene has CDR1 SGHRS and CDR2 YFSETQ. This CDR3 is CASSPEGGIYEQYF. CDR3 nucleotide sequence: TGCGCCAGCAGTCCTGAGGGGGGGATCTACGAGCAGTACTTC.

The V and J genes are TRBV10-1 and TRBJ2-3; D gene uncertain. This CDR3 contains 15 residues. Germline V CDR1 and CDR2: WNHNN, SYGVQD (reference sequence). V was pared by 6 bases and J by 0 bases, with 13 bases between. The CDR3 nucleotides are TGCGCCAGCAGGATACTTAAAACTAGCACAGATACGCAGTATTTT. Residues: CASRILKTSTDTQYF.

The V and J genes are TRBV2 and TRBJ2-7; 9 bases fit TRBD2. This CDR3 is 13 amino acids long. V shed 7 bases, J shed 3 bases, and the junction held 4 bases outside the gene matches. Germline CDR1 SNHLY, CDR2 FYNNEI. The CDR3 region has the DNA TGTGCCAGCATGTCACTAGCGGGCTACGAGCAGTACTTC. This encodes CASMSLAGYEQYF.

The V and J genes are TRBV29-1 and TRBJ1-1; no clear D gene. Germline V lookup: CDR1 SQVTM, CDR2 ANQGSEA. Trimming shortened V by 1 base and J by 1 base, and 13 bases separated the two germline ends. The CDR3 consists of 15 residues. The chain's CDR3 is CSVEGTHFKNTEAFF. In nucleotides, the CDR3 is TGCAGCGTTGAAGGGACCCACTTTAAGAACACTGAAGCTTTCTTT.

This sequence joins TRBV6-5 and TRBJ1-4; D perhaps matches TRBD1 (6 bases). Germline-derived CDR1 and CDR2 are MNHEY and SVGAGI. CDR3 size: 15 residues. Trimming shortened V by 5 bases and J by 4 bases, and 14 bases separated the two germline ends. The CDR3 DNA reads TGTGCCAGCAGTAGACAGGTCACGGATAATGAAAAACTGTTTTTT. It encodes CASSRQVTDNEKLFF.

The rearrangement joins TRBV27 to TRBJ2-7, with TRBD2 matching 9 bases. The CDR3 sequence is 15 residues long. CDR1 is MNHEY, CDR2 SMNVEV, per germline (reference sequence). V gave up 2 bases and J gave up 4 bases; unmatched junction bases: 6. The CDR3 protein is CASSLRAGGGYEQYF. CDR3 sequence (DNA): TGTGCCAGCAGTTTACGGGCGGGAGGGGGGTACGAGCAGTACTTC.

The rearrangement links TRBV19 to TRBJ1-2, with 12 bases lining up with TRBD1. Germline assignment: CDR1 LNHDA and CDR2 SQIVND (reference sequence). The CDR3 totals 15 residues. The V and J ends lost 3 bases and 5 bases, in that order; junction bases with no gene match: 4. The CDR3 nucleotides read TGTGCCAGTAGTATTCGGGGACAGGGGGCATATGGCTACACCTTC. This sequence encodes CASSIRGQGAYGYTF.

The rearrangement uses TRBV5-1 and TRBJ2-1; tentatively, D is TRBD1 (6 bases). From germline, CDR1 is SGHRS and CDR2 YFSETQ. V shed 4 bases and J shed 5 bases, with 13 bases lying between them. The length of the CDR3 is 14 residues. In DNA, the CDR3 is TGCGCCAGCAGCACTGCGACAGGAAACAATGAGCAGTTCTTC. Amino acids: CASSTATGNNEQFF.

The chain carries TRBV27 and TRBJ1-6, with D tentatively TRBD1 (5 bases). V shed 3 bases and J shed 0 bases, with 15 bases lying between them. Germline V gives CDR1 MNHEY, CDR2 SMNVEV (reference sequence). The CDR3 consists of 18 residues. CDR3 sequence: CASSFRDARSSYNSPLHF. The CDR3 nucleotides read TGTGCCAGCAGTTTCCGGGACGCCCGGAGCTCCTATAATTCACCCCTCCACTTT.